This T cell receptor beta chain was sequenced in a study of radiation and T cells in renal cell carcinoma. General study points: In blood, top tumor clones expanded by 2 weeks, shrinking by 4.

The time point: blood 4 weeks post-SBRT, at nephrectomy. The sample's treatment: 15 Gy SBRT to primary tumor, nephrectomy 4 weeks later. After SBRT, blood was collected at 2 and 4 weeks, plus baseline. Concerning this clone itself: Its cognate antigen is unknown.

Repertoires were generated with immunoSEQ multiplex PCR, while TCRdb's copy carries only in-frame clones and drops some. The sample holds roughly 80,000 clones, less than 90% seen once. The V and J ends lost 4 bases and 4 bases respectively, with 13 bases between them. CDR1 and CDR2 (germline): KGHSH, LQKENI. The CDR3 is made up of 15 amino acids. The sequencing used blood, collected from a patient whose treatment included radiotherapy and nephrectomy. The chain joins TRBV18 to TRBJ1-4, with TRBD1 as a possible D gene (5 bases). The receptor comes from a woman aged 60 to 75 with renal cell carcinoma. The chain's CDR3 is CASSLPGPINEKLFF. CDR3 bases: TGTGCCAGCTCACTTCCGGGACCGATTAATGAAAAACTGTTTTTT.